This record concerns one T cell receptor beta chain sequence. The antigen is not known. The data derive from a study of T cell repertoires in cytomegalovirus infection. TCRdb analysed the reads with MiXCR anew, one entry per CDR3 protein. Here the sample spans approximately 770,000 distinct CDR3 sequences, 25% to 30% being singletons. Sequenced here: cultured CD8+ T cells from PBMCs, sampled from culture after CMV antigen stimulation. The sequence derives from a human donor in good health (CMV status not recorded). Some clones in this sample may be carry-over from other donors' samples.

CDR3 residues: CASSIRGEIRQPQHF. The DNA for the CDR3 is TGTGCCAGTAGTATTCGAGGGGAAATAAGGCAGCCCCAGCATTTT. The chain recombines TRBV19 with TRBJ1-5; D possibly corresponds to TRBD1 (5 bases). This CDR3 spans 15 amino acids. Germline CDR1 is LNHDA and CDR2 is SQIVND (reference sequence). Trimming removed 3 bases at V and 7 bases at J, with 16 bases between.